These T cell receptor beta chains were read from a single sample in a study of T-cell reconstitution after alpha-beta-depleted transplantation in children. TCRdb redid the calling of the PCR reads with MiXCR, one entry per CDR3 protein. The table shows roughly 500,000 distinct CDR3 sequences, with approximately 20% occurring only once. The material was PBMCs from the stem cell graft donor, obtained from the stem cell graft. These receptors were taken from a human donor who donated a stem cell graft to a child with acute lymphoblastic leukemia. CDR3s include the opening cysteine and the closing phenylalanine or tryptophan. A D gene is named only where the DNA matches it firmly. Some rows mark clone size as missing; the rest say once, few, many or name a class of expanded clone.

size	V	J	D	DNA	CDR3
few	TRBV12-3/TRBV12-4	TRBJ2-1	.	TGTGCCAGCAGTACTTTTAGCGTGAGTTACAATGAGCAGTTCTTC	CASSTFSVSYNEQFF
few	TRBV6-5	TRBJ1-6	.	TGTGCCAGCAGTTGGACAGCGAGCTCCTATAATTCACCCCTCCACTTT	CASSWTASSYNSPLHF
.	TRBV9	TRBJ1-1	.	TGTGCCAGCAGCGACCGGGGGGCGGACACTGAAGCTTTCTTT	CASSDRGADTEAFF
few	TRBV9	TRBJ2-1	.	TGTGCCAGCCGATCGGTCCACAATGAGCAGTTCTTC	CASRSVHNEQFF
few	TRBV3-1	TRBJ2-1	TRBD2	TGTGCCAGCAGCCATGGGGCGGGAGTTGAGCAGTTCTTC	CASSHGAGVEQFF
few	TRBV12-3/TRBV12-4	TRBJ1-5	.	TGTGCCAGCAGTTTGAACAGGGAGTCTGGTCAGCCCCAGCATTTT	CASSLNRESGQPQHF
many	TRBV24-1	TRBJ2-3	.	TGTGCCACCAGTGATTTGCAGGCAGGGTCAGATACGCAGTATTTT	CATSDLQAGSDTQYF
.	TRBV21-1	TRBJ2-3	.	TGTGCCAGCAGCAGACAGGGACTGAGAGATACGCAGTATTTT	CASSRQGLRDTQYF
.	TRBV7-6	TRBJ2-1	.	TGTGCCAGCAGCTTAAACGGAGATTACAATGAGCAGTTCTTC	CASSLNGDYNEQFF
.	TRBV6-5	TRBJ1-1	TRBD1	TGTGCCAGCAGTCCCAGGGGACAGGGGGTATCTGAAGCTTTCTTT	CASSPRGQGVSEAFF
.	TRBV12-3/TRBV12-4	TRBJ2-3	.	TGTGCCAGCAGTTTTTTAGCGGATAGCACAGATACGCAGTATTTT	CASSFLADSTDTQYF
once	TRBV29-1	TRBJ2-1	TRBD1	TGCAGCGTGGTGGGGACAGGGCGCGAGCAGTTCTTC	CSVVGTGREQFF
few	TRBV20-1	TRBJ1-5	.	TGCAGTGCTAGAGATCAGGATGGGGGGCCCCGGGGTCAGCCCCAGCATTTT	CSARDQDGGPRGQPQHF
.	TRBV12-3/TRBV12-4	TRBJ2-3	.	TGTGCCAGCAGTTTAGTGGCTCCCGACACAGATACGCAGTATTTT	CASSLVAPDTDTQYF
few	TRBV27	TRBJ1-1	.	TGTGCCAGCAGTTTATCGGGAGGGCAGGTGAACACTGAAGCTTTCTTT	CASSLSGGQVNTEAFF
.	TRBV4-1	TRBJ1-5	.	TGCGCCAGCAGCCTCGATGGGAGGGAGTCCGGGCCCCAGCATTTT	CASSLDGRESGPQHF
.	TRBV3-1	TRBJ2-1	TRBD2	TGTGCCAGCAGCCAACTTATGGGACTAGCGGGAGTAATAAATGAGCAGTTCTTC	CASSQLMGLAGVINEQFF
.	TRBV5-1	TRBJ1-1	.	TGCGCCAGCAGCTTGGTGGACCAGGGGCCGAGAGGTACTGAAGCTTTCTTT	CASSLVDQGPRGTEAFF
few	TRBV20-1	TRBJ1-5	.	TGCAGTGCTAGAGATCGGGCAGGGTGGGATCAGCCCCAGCATTTT	CSARDRAGWDQPQHF
few	TRBV3-1	TRBJ1-2	.	TGTGCCAGCAGCCGCCGGGACACGACAGTTAACTATGGCTACACCTTC	CASSRRDTTVNYGYTF
.	TRBV11-1	TRBJ2-7	TRBD2	TGTGCCAGCAGTGATCCCGGGACTAGCGGCTCCGTCACCTCCTACGAGCAGTACTTC	CASSDPGTSGSVTSYEQYF
few	TRBV29-1	TRBJ1-2	.	TGCAGCGTTGATCCAGGCGCCGGCTACACCTTC	CSVDPGAGYTF
many	TRBV5-1	TRBJ2-1	TRBD2	TGCGCCAGCGGGACTAGCCTCTCCTACAATGAGCAGTTCTTC	CASGTSLSYNEQFF
few	TRBV12-3/TRBV12-4	TRBJ1-2	.	TGTGCCAGCAGTTTAGCGCTGCAGGCGACGGGCTACACCTTC	CASSLALQATGYTF
.	TRBV5-1	TRBJ2-2	.	TGCGCCAGCAGTTTGTCCCCCAGGGGTAACACCGGGGAGCTGTTTTTT	CASSLSPRGNTGELFF
.	TRBV4-1	TRBJ2-7	.	TGCGCCAGCAGCCTTGGGGGGGCAACCGTCTACGAGCAGTACTTC	CASSLGGATVYEQYF
.	TRBV12-3/TRBV12-4	TRBJ2-5	TRBD2	TGTGCCAGCAGTTTAGGAGCGGGGCCCCCGTACTTC	CASSLGAGPPYF